This T cell receptor beta chain is drawn from a study of blood T cell repertoires in COVID-19. Germline-derived CDR1 and CDR2 are DFQATT and SNEGSKA (reference sequence). This CDR3 contains 15 residues. Trimming cost V 5 bases and J 0 bases, with 16 bases left between them. Sequencing used immunoSEQ multiplex PCR; TCRdb keeps in-frame clones, though not all of them. The sample lists approximately 200,000 clones, around 81% occurring once. J is TRBJ1-1 and V is TRBV20-1, with a weak D call TRBD1 (5 bases). This TCR came from a woman aged 40 to 50 with acute COVID-19. The sample consisted of PBMCs or T cells enriched from blood (not recorded which). Written as DNA, the CDR3 is TGCAGTGCTCGTGAAATGACAGCTTTGAACACTGAAGCTTTCTTT. Protein product: CSAREMTALNTEAFF.